This note documents a single TCR beta chain sequence. This entry is derived from a study of control samples from healthy donors and cancer patients. Here immunoSEQ multiplex PCR was the method, and the copy in TCRdb shows in-frame clones only, minus some. The repertoire holds over 75,000 clones, with around 80% as singletons. The CDR3 contains 16 residues. Trimming at V came to 2 bases and at J to 5 bases, leaving 4 bases not matched to a gene. Germline lookup yields CDR1 MNHEY and CDR2 SVGAGI. The TCR originated in a man aged 60-69 years in good health. This sequence joins TRBV6-5 and TRBJ2-5; 14 positions agree with TRBD2. Sequenced sample: blood. The CDR3 bases are TGTGCCAGCAGTTACCCGGGACTAGCGGGGGAGGAGACCCAGTACTTC. Amino acids: CASSYPGLAGEETQYF.